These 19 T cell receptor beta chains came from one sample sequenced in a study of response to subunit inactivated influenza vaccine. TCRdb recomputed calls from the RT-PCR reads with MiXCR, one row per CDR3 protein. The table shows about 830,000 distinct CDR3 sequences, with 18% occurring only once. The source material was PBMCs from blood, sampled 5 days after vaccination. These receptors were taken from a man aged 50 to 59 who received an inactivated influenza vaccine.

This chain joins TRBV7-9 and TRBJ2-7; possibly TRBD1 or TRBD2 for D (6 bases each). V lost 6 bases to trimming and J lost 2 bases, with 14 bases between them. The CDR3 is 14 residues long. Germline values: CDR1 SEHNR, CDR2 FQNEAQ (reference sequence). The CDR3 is CASSGRKGAYEQYF. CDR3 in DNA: TGTGCCAGCAGTGGGAGGAAGGGGGCCTACGAGCAGTACTTC.

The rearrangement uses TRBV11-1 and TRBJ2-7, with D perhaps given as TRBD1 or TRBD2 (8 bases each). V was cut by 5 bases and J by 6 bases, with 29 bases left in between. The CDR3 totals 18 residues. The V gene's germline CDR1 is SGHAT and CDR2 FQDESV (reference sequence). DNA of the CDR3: TGTGCCAGCAGCCTATCCTCCGGCGGGGGGACAGGCTCTCTCGAGCAGTACTTC. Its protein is CASSLSSGGGTGSLEQYF.

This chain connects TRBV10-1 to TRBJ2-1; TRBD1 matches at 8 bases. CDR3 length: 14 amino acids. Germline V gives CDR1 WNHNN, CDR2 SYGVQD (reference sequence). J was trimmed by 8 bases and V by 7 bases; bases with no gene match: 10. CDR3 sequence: CASKPGQGYDEQFF. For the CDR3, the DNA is TGCGCCAGCAAACCAGGACAGGGTTATGATGAGCAGTTCTTC.

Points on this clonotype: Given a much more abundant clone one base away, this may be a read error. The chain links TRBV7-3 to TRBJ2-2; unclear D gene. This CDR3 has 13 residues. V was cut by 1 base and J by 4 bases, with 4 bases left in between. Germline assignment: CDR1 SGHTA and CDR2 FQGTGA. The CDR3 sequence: CASSLSITGELFF. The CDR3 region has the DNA TGTGCCAGCAGCTTAAGTATCACCGGGGAGCTGTTTTTT.

Here the CDR3 reads CASSQVPSPLAGNYNEQFF. DNA of the CDR3: TGCGCCAGCAGCCAAGTCCCTAGTCCACTAGCGGGGAACTACAATGAGCAGTTCTTC. The rearrangement links TRBV4-1 to TRBJ2-1, with 10 bases fitting TRBD2. The CDR3 runs to 19 residues. Germline values: CDR1 MGHRA, CDR2 YSYEKL. J gave up 3 bases and V 1 base, and 12 bases lay outside the gene matches.

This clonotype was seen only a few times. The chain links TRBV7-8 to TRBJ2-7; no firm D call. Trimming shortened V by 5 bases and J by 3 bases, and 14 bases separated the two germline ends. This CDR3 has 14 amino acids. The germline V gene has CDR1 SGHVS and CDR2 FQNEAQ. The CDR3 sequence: CASSEHDPGYEQYF. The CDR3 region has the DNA TGTGCCAGCAGCGAGCATGATCCAGGCTACGAGCAGTACTTC.

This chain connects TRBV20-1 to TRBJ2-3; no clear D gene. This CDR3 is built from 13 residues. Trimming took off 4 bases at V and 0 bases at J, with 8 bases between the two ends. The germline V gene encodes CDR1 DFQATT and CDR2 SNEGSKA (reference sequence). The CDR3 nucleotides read TGCAGTGCTAATGACGGCAGCACAGATACGCAGTATTTT. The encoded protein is CSANDGSTDTQYF.

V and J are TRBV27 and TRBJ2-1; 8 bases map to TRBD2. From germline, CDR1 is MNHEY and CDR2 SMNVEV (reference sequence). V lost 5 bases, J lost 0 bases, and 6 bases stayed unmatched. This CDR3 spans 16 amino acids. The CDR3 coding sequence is TGTGCCAGCAGTGTAGTCGGGGGGGGCTCCTACAATGAGCAGTTCTTC. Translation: CASSVVGGGSYNEQFF.

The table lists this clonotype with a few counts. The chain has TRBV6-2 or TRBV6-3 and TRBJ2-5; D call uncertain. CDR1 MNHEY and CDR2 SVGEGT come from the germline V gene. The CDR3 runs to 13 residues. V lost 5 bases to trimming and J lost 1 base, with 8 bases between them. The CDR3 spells CASSGPFQETQYF. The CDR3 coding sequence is TGTGCCAGCAGTGGACCTTTCCAAGAGACCCAGTACTTC.

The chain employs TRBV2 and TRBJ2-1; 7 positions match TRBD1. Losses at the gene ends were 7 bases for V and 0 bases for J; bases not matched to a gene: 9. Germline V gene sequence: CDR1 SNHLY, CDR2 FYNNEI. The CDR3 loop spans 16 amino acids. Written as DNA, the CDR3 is TGTGCCAGCATGGGACAGCTACTCAGCTCCTACAATGAGCAGTTCTTC. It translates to CASMGQLLSSYNEQFF.

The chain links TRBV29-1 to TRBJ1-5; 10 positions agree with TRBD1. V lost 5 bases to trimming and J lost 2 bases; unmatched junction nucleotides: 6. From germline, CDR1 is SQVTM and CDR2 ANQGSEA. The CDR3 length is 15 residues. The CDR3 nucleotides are TGCAGCGTTTCATTCGGGACAGGGGGCAATCAGCCCCAGCATTTT. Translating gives CSVSFGTGGNQPQHF.

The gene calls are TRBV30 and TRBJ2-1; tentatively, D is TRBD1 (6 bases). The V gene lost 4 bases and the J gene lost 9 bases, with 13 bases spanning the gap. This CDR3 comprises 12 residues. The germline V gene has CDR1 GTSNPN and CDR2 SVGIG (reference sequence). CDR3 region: CAWNQQGFEQFF. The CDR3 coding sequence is TGTGCCTGGAACCAACAGGGATTTGAGCAGTTCTTC.

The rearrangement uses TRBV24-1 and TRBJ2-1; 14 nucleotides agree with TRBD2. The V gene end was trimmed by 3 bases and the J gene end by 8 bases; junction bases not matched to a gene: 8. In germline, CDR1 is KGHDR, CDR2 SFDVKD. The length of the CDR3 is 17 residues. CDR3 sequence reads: CATSDIRTSGGWDEQFF. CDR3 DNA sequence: TGTGCCACCAGTGATATTCGGACTAGCGGGGGGTGGGATGAGCAGTTCTTC.

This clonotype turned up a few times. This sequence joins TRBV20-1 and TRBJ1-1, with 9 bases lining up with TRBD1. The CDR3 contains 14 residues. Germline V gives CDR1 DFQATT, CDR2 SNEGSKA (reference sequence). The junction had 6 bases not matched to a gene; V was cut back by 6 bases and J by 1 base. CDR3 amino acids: CSARPGQGNTEAFF. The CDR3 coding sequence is TGCAGTGCACGGCCGGGACAGGGGAACACTGAAGCTTTCTTT.

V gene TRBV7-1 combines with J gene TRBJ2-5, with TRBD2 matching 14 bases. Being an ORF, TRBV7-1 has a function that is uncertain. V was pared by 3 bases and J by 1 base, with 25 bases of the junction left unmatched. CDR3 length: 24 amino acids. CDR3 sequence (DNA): TGTGCCAGCAGCTCCCCGGAATGGGAGGGAATTCAGCGACTAGCGGGAGGGCCCCAAGAGACCCAGTACTTC. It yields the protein CASSSPEWEGIQRLAGGPQETQYF.

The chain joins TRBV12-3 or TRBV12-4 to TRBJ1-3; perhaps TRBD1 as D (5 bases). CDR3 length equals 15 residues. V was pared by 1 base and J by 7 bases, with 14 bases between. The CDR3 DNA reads TGTGCCAGCAGTTTAGGGGGGGGAACCCTCAACACCATATATTTT. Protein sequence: CASSLGGGTLNTIYF.

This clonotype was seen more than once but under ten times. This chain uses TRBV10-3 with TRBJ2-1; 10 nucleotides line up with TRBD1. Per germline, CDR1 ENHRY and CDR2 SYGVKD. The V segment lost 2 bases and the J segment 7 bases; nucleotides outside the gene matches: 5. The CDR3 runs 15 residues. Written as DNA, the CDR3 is TGTGCCATCAGTGAGATAGGACAGGGGGAGAATGAGCAGTTCTTC. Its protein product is CAISEIGQGENEQFF.

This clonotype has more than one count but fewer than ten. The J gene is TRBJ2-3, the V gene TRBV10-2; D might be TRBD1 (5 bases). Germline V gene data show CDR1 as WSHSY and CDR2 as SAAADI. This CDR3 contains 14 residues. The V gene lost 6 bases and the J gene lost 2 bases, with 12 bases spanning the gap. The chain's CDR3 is CASRAGLDTDTQYF. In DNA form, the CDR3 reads TGCGCCAGCAGGGCAGGGCTCGACACAGATACGCAGTATTTT.

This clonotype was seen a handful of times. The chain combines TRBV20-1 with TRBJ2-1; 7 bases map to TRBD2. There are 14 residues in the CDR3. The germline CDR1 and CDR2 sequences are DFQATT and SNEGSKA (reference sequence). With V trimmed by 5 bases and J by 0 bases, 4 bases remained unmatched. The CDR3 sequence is CSAASGSSYNEQFF. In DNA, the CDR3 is TGCAGTGCTGCTAGCGGTAGCTCCTACAATGAGCAGTTCTTC.